This T cell receptor (beta chain) was sequenced during a study of beta chain features in type 1 diabetes (dated by TCRdb to the late 2010s). Context from the whole study: Patients and healthy donors did not differ in mean age, gender distribution, total cell number or subset yield. A total of roughly 98,000,000 sorted cells were examined across all samples, and a strong correlation was observed between cell number per subset and RNA yield. In the study, TCRB repertoires of sorted circulating CD4+ T cell subsets from recently diagnosed type 1 diabetes patients were compared with those of matched healthy donors. Naive and central memory subsets were obtained from all 30 or so donors, but regulatory and stem cell-like memory subsets were isolated from only 8 patients and 8 healthy donors.

The CDR3, cysteine through phenylalanine, is 16 amino acids long. CDR3 DNA is the only sequence kept; it has 48 bases, read in frame from the first base. The V end loses 0 bases and the J end loses 6 bases, and a stretch of 18 bases separates them. CDR1 and CDR2 are read off the germline V gene as MGHRA and YSYEKL. Remarks on this clone: This receptor's antigen is unknown. No clone much larger than this one lies a single base away; base qualities are absent.

The entire amount of isolated RNA was reverse transcribed using the High Capacity cDNA Reverse Transcription Kit, so the sequenced TCRB transcripts were expressed ones. Naive, central memory and regulatory T cell samples underwent deep immunoSEQ sequencing, averaging roughly 3.5 million total reads per sample. After sorted cells were lysed in RLT buffer, RNA was extracted with DNase-treated RNeasy Micro or Mini kits, with the choice depending on cell number. To prevent cross-contamination, every cell subset was processed on its own, while patient and healthy donor samples were processed together. The immunoSEQ multiplex PCR was used to amplify TCRB sequences from cDNA, yielding 87-bp fragments that span the CDR3 region. Amplicons were sequenced on the Illumina HiSeq platform. From the authors' description of their analysis: PCR bias was computationally corrected using synthetic template baselines, reads within Hamming distance 2 were collapsed, and singletons that could not be merged were discarded. Reads were aligned to IMGT to assign V, D and J genes, CDR3 length, and insertions or deletions at six rearrangement sites. Clonotype counts were normalized to sorted cell number within each subset before computing true diversity and Gini coefficients with the tcR R package. The overlap coefficient, calculated on TCRB nucleotide sequences, was used to measure repertoire sharing. Out-of-frame TCRB sequences from naive cells were analyzed to stand in for the pre-selection repertoire. The immuneACCESS repertoire file appears here via TCRdb, limited to in-frame rearrangements. These files lack a portion of the clones; in checked studies, under half of the deficit traces to unresolved V genes, and the cause of the others is not known. That table furnishes V, J and clone size, whereas the DNA furnished D and trimming. The sample data list about 250,000 clones, and 11% to 15% of these were observed just once. Of the sample, approximately 0.024% falls within the top ten clones.

Each donor gave one peripheral blood draw, about 100 mL on average, collected into heparinised tubes. Naive, central memory, regulatory and stem cell-like memory CD4+ T cells were sorted on a BD FACSAria II using a panel including CD45RO, CCR7, CD25, CD127, CD95 and CD27. A purity above 95% was achieved for all sorted populations. PBMCs were separated immediately by Lymphoprep density gradient centrifugation and were stained directly, without being cultured. So that batch effects would be minimized, each experiment stained and sorted samples in pairs, pairing one healthy donor with one patient. Study-wide findings and limitations: Naive, central memory and regulatory TCRB repertoires appeared more similar among patients than among healthy donors. In all four CD4+ subsets, TCRB CDR3 length was moderately but significantly shorter in type 1 diabetes patients. Because the HLA sub-analyses included only small numbers of individuals, any influence of HLA type on TCRB rearrangement was left unresolved. Because cDNA rather than genomic DNA was sequenced, highly expressing activated cells could have been over-represented, although no difference in activation and CD3 levels was found between groups. Shorter templates might have been favored by PCR, but patient and control samples were amplified and corrected together, so both groups would have been affected equally by any skew. At VDJ recombination sites, type 1 diabetes patients had fewer insertions and more deleted nucleotides, which implies abnormalities in thymic rearrangement.

The receptor comes from a woman between 40 and 50 years old in good health. Material: naive CD4+ T cells from blood. The cell subset or site label for this specimen denotes: true naive CD4+ T cells. The chain employs TRBV4-1 and TRBJ2-7; a tentative D call is TRBD1 (5 bases match). The nucleotides read TGCGCCAGCAGCCAAGATTACAGCAGGGCGAGAGGCGAGCAGTACTTC. It is translated as CASSQDYSRARGEQYF.